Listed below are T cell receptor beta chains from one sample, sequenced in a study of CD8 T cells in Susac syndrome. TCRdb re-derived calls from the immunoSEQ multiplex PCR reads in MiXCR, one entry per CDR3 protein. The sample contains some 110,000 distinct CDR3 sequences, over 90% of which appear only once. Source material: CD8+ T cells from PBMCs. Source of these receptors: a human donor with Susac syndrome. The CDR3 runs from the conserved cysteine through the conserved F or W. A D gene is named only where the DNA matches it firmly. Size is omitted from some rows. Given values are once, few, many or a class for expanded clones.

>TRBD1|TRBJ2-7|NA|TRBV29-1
TGCAGCGTTCACCCCGGGACAGGGGGACACGAGCAGTACTTC
CSVHPGTGGHEQYF
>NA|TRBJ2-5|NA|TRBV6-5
TGTGCCAGCAGTTACTCGACCGGCCAAGAGACCCAGTACTTC
CASSYSTGQETQYF
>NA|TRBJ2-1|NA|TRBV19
TGTGCCAGTAGTTGGCAGGCCGTGCCCAACAATGAGCAGTTCTTC
CASSWQAVPNNEQFF
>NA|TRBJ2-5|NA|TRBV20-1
TGCAGTGCTAGAGTGGAACTAAAAGAGACCCAGTACTTC
CSARVELKETQYF
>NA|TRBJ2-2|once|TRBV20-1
TGCAGTGCTAGAGTTCTGGGCGGCACCGGGGAGCTGTTTTTT
CSARVLGGTGELFF
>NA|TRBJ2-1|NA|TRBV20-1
TGCAGTGCTAGAGGTTCCCCGGCCGGCATCCGAGCCTACAATGAGCAGTTCTTC
CSARGSPAGIRAYNEQFF
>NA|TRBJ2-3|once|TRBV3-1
TGTGCCAGCAGCCAAGATCGCCTTGGAGATACGCAGTATTTT
CASSQDRLGDTQYF
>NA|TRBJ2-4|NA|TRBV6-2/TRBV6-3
TGTGCCAGCAACGGACACCTCAGGGACATTCAGTACTTC
CASNGHLRDIQYF
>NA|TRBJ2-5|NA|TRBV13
TGTGCCAGCAGCGAGACGACAGCCTCCCAAGAGACCCAGTACTTC
CASSETTASQETQYF
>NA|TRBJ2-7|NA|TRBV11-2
TGTGCCAGCAGCTTAGTCGAGGACCCGGGGAGGAAAGAGCAGTACTTC
CASSLVEDPGRKEQYF
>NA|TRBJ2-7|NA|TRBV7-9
TGTGCCAGCAGCTTTCAACCCCCTACCGAGCAGTACTTC
CASSFQPPTEQYF
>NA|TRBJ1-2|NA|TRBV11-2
TGTGCCAGCACCGGAGGGGCCCCCCATGGCTACACCTTC
CASTGGAPHGYTF
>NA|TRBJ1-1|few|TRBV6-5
TGTGCCAGCAGGCCTTCGGGAAACACTGAAGCTTTCTTT
CASRPSGNTEAFF
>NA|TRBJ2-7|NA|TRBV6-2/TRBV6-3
TGTGCCAGCAGTTACTCAGGCCAACGAGTAGAGCAGTACTTC
CASSYSGQRVEQYF
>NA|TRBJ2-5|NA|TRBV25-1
TGTGCCAGCAGTGAATATGACGGAGAGACCCAGTACTTC
CASSEYDGETQYF
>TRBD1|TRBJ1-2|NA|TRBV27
TGTGCCAGCAGAATCCAGGGGGCGGTGGATGGCTACACCTTC
CASRIQGAVDGYTF
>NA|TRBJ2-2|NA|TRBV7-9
TGTGCCAGCAGCTTAGAGGTCCGGGGGGAGCTGTTTTTT
CASSLEVRGELFF
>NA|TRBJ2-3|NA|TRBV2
TGTGCCAGCACCCTCGGGGCCAGCACAGATACGCAGTATTTT
CASTLGASTDTQYF